Each of the 24 T cell receptor beta chains below was sequenced from the same sample in a study of blood T cell repertoires in COVID-19. TCRdb keeps only in-frame clones here, not all; method: immunoSEQ multiplex PCR. The table lists about 69,000 clones, around 85% of them singletons, with approximately 15% in the top ten. The sample comprised peripheral blood. These receptors were taken from a man aged 35-49 years with COVID-19, enrolled during active disease.

This chain joins TRBV11-2 and TRBJ2-3; D possibly corresponds to TRBD2 (5 bases). The CDR3 length is 13 residues. In germline, CDR1 is SGHAT, CDR2 FQNNGV. V was pared by 1 base and J by 6 bases, with 8 bases between. CDR3 sequence: CASSLAGSDTQYF. For the CDR3, the DNA is TGTGCCAGCAGCTTAGCGGGGTCGGATACGCAGTATTTT.

The V gene is TRBV5-1, the J gene TRBJ2-1; 8 positions match TRBD2. Per the germline V gene, CDR1 is SGHRS and CDR2 is YFSETQ. The J segment lost 3 bases and the V segment lost 7 bases, leaving 9 bases of the junction unmatched. The CDR3 contains 15 residues. Here the CDR3 DNA reads TGCGCCAGCCAACTTAGCGGGGAAAACTACAATGAGCAGTTCTTC. Protein: CASQLSGENYNEQFF. Variable domain in full (rest from reference TRBV5-1 and TRBJ2-1): KAGVTQTPRYLIKTRGQQVTLSCSPISGHRSVSWYQQTPGQGLQFLFEYFSETQRNKGNFPGRFSGRQFSNSRSEMNVSTLELGDSALYLCASQLSGENYNEQFFGPGTRLTVL.

The chain couples TRBV30 to TRBJ2-2, with TRBD2 as a possible D gene (6 bases). Trimming stripped 1 base from V and 7 bases from J, with 7 bases between. The CDR3 spans 12 residues. From germline, CDR1 is GTSNPN and CDR2 SVGIG (reference sequence). The CDR3: CAWSEGGGELFF. The CDR3 DNA follows: TGTGCCTGGAGTGAGGGAGGCGGGGAGCTGTTTTTT.

This chain connects TRBV7-6 to TRBJ2-7; tentative D call: TRBD2 (6 bases). The V gene's germline CDR1 is SGHVS and CDR2 FNYEAQ. The CDR3 sequence is 16 residues long. V was trimmed by 1 base and J by 7 bases, leaving 20 bases between them. CDR3 loop: CASSLGGVRARFEQYF. For the CDR3, the DNA is TGTGCCAGCAGCTTAGGCGGGGTCCGCGCGCGGTTTGAGCAGTACTTC.

The chain has TRBV27 and TRBJ2-7; 8 bases align to TRBD2. Germline lookup yields CDR1 MNHEY and CDR2 SMNVEV (reference sequence). Trimming at V came to 2 bases and at J to 1 base, leaving 7 bases not matched to a gene. The CDR3 runs 16 residues. DNA for the CDR3: TGTGCCAGCAGTTTAAGGAGCGGGGGAAATTCCTACGAGCAGTACTTC. The encoded protein is CASSLRSGGNSYEQYF.

J is TRBJ1-4 and V is TRBV19; 9 bases align to TRBD1. With V trimmed by 6 bases and J by 8 bases, 10 bases remained unmatched. The CDR3 extends over 15 amino acids. The germline gives CDR1 LNHDA, CDR2 SQIVND (reference sequence). CDR3 loop: CASRQLTGGDEKLFF. The CDR3 DNA is TGTGCCAGTAGACAGTTGACAGGGGGAGACGAAAAACTGTTTTTT.

This chain links TRBV19 with TRBJ1-5; maybe TRBD1 (5 bases). V was pared by 0 bases and J by 4 bases, with 7 bases between. Germline CDR1 is LNHDA and CDR2 is SQIVND (reference sequence). The CDR3 totals 14 residues. CDR3 region: CASSIDAGNQPQHF. In DNA form, the CDR3 reads TGTGCCAGTAGTATAGATGCAGGGAATCAGCCCCAGCATTTT.

The V gene is TRBV4-1, the J gene TRBJ2-4, with D possibly TRBD1 on 5 matching bases. Looked up from germline, CDR1 is MGHRA and CDR2 is YSYEKL. Deletions cut 0 bases from V and 8 bases from J, with 14 bases between. The CDR3 is 15 amino acids. The CDR3: CASSQDLGAMDIQYF. The CDR3 coding sequence is TGCGCCAGCAGCCAAGATTTAGGGGCCATGGACATTCAGTACTTC.

This clone was seen more than once but under ten times. The chain uses TRBV18 and TRBJ1-1; D might be TRBD1 (6 bases). Germline values: CDR1 KGHSH, CDR2 LQKENI. The V end lost 2 bases, the J end lost 0 bases, and 13 bases lay between the germline ends. This CDR3 comprises 16 residues. The CDR3 loop reads CASSPRSGDMNTEAFF. In nucleotides, the CDR3 is TGTGCCAGCTCACCAAGGTCAGGGGACATGAACACTGAAGCTTTCTTT.

The J gene is TRBJ2-7, the V gene TRBV6-6; no reliable D call. The V end was cut by 5 bases, the J end by 5 bases, with 7 bases between. Germline loops: CDR1 MNHNY, CDR2 SVGAGI (reference sequence). CDR3 size: 11 residues. In DNA, the CDR3 is TGTGCCAGCAGTCACCAGAACGAGCAGTACTTC. It specifies CASSHQNEQYF.

The rearrangement joins TRBV7-9 to TRBJ1-2; 8 bases agree with TRBD1. This CDR3 region has 16 residues. Trimming cost V 3 bases and J 1 base; bases outside gene matches: 7. Germline CDR1 and CDR2: SEHNR and FQNEAQ (reference sequence). Here the CDR3 reads CASSFGQGADNYGYTF. CDR3 DNA sequence: TGTGCCAGCAGCTTCGGGCAGGGGGCGGATAACTATGGCTACACCTTC.

This clone is classed as medium-sized (0.01 to 0.1%). The chain has TRBV28 and TRBJ1-5, with TRBD1 identical over 10 bases. The CDR3 runs 16 residues. Germline values: CDR1 MDHEN, CDR2 SYDVKM. V lost 5 bases and J lost 2; bases outside the gene matches: 6. The DNA of the CDR3 is TGTGCCAGCAGTGTCCCCGGGACAGGGGGCAATCAGCCCCAGCATTTT. This translates into CASSVPGTGGNQPQHF.

The chain employs TRBV29-1 and TRBJ2-7; 7 bases are shared with TRBD2. The length of the CDR3 is 14 residues. Unmatched junction bases numbered 4, after V lost 0 bases and J lost 2 bases. The germline V gene encodes CDR1 SQVTM and CDR2 ANQGSEA. The CDR3 DNA reads as TGCAGCGTTGAAGATAGGGAGGGAACCTACGAGCAGTACTTC. It specifies CSVEDREGTYEQYF.

The J gene is TRBJ2-2, the V gene TRBV7-6, with 8 bases that match TRBD2. J lost 1 base, V lost 6 bases, and 7 bases had no gene match. This CDR3 is 16 amino acids long. Germline V gene lookup returns CDR1 SGHVS and CDR2 FNYEAQ. The CDR3 region has the DNA TGTGCCAGCAGTCTGGTGGCGGGGGGGAACACCGGGGAGCTGTTTTTT. Amino acids: CASSLVAGGNTGELFF.

This clone has more than one count but fewer than ten. For the CDR3, the DNA is TGTGCCAGCAGCTTAGGGCCTAGCGGGGGGGTGTACGAGCAGTACTTC. This encodes CASSLGPSGGVYEQYF. This rearrangement joins TRBV7-2 to TRBJ2-7; 12 positions match TRBD2. The J segment lost 4 bases and the V segment lost 1 base, leaving 5 bases of the junction unmatched. Germline loops: CDR1 SGHTA, CDR2 FQGNSA. CDR3 size: 16 residues.

The CDR3 loop reads CASSEGPRGRKGTEAFF. Here the CDR3 DNA reads TGTGCCAGCAGCGAGGGCCCCAGGGGGCGGAAAGGCACTGAAGCTTTCTTT. The chain couples TRBV5-4 to TRBJ1-1, with 8 bases lining up with TRBD1. This CDR3 is 17 amino acids long. V was clipped by 4 bases and J by 4 bases; unmatched bases: 15. Germline V gives CDR1 SGHNT, CDR2 YYREEE (reference sequence).

The chain joins TRBV5-5 to TRBJ2-5; 9 bases fit TRBD1. The CDR3 length is 15 residues. J gave up 5 bases and V 4 bases, and 9 bases lay outside the gene matches. Per germline, CDR1 SGHKS and CDR2 YYEKEE (reference sequence). DNA of the CDR3: TGTGCCAGCAGCCTCGGACAGGGGCGCGTTGAGACCCAGTACTTC. Protein sequence: CASSLGQGRVETQYF.

This chain links TRBV9 with TRBJ2-2; tentatively, D is TRBD2 (5 bases). Trimming cost V 1 base and J 7 bases, with 11 bases left between them. The CDR3 loop spans 14 amino acids. The germline gives CDR1 SGDLS, CDR2 YYNGEE. The CDR3 is CASSVTPGGGELFF. CDR3 in DNA: TGTGCCAGCAGCGTAACCCCAGGAGGCGGGGAGCTGTTTTTT.

The chain uses TRBV18 and TRBJ2-7; 7 bases line up with TRBD1. In germline, CDR1 is KGHSH, CDR2 LQKENI. This CDR3 spans 14 amino acids. Trimming took 4 bases from V and 4 from J; bases not matched to a gene: 7. DNA of the CDR3: TGTGCCAGCTCACGAACAGGGGAAGGATACGAGCAGTACTTC. It encodes CASSRTGEGYEQYF.

The V call is TRBV11-2, the J call TRBJ2-7; D might be TRBD2 (6 bases). Germline CDR1 is SGHAT and CDR2 is FQNNGV. The CDR3 loop spans 12 amino acids. V lost 3 bases, J lost 5 bases, and 8 bases lay in between. The CDR3 sequence is CASSLGGNEQYF. Written as DNA, the CDR3 is TGTGCCAGCAGCTTGGGGGGAAACGAGCAGTACTTC.

The chain has TRBV18 and TRBJ1-5, with a possible D match to TRBD1 (5 bases). CDR1 is KGHSH, CDR2 LQKENI, per germline. V lost 4 bases and J 6 bases, leaving 22 bases between the germline ends. The CDR3 contains 17 residues. This chain's CDR3 is CASSQRGQGAFTQPQHF. In nucleotides, the CDR3 is TGTGCCAGCTCACAAAGGGGTCAGGGTGCTTTCACTCAGCCCCAGCATTTT.

This rearrangement joins TRBV18 to TRBJ2-3, with a possible D match to TRBD1 (5 bases). The CDR3 has 15 amino acids. Trimming removed 3 bases at V and 4 bases at J, with 14 bases between. Germline CDR1 is KGHSH and CDR2 is LQKENI. The CDR3: CASSPSSGSPDTQYF. The CDR3 nucleotides read TGTGCCAGCTCACCGAGTTCAGGGTCGCCAGATACGCAGTATTTT.

J is TRBJ2-1 and V is TRBV3-1 (or the pseudogene TRBV3-2); 7 nucleotides align to TRBD1. CDR3 size: 16 residues. V lost 5 bases, J lost 3 bases, and 10 bases stayed unmatched. Germline values: CDR1 LGHDT, CDR2 YNNKEL (reference sequence). The CDR3 is CASSFIRQGSYNEQFF. Here the CDR3 DNA reads TGTGCCAGCAGCTTCATAAGACAGGGTAGCTACAATGAGCAGTTCTTC.

CDR3 DNA sequence: TGTGCCAGCAGCTTCCAGGGGAGCGAAGGTGAAGCTTTCTTT. It yields the protein CASSFQGSEGEAFF. The rearrangement joins TRBV7-9 to TRBJ1-1; TRBD1 might be the D (6 bases). CDR3 size: 14 residues. V gave up 3 bases and J gave up 7 bases, with 15 bases separating them. The V gene's germline CDR1 is SEHNR and CDR2 FQNEAQ (reference sequence).